Shown below are 23 T cell receptor beta chains from a single sample sequenced in a study of T cells in Graves' hyperthyroidism and ophthalmopathy. The TCR beta CDR3 regions underwent amplification using RNA transcripts as the source. HTBI primers were employed in a first-round RT-PCR of the TCR CDR3. TCRdb re-called the multiplex PCR reads with MiXCR, one entry per CDR3 protein. Of roughly 800,000 distinct CDR3 sequences detected, more than 30% appear once; the ten largest clones hold approximately 8.7%. The sequenced sample consisted of blood. The receptors stem from a man between 18 and 29 years old with Graves' hyperthyroidism.

This clonotype showed up just a few times. The chain is built from TRBV29-1 and TRBJ1-2; no clear D. V lost 1 base and J 4 bases, leaving 13 bases between the germline ends. This CDR3 region has 14 residues. CDR1 is SQVTM and CDR2 is ANQGSEA in the germline V gene. CDR3 DNA sequence: TGCAGCGTTGAAGTTTTCGACGGCCCCTATGGCTACACCTTC. This gives the protein CSVEVFDGPYGYTF.

This clonotype has ten or more counts. This chain links TRBV15 with TRBJ1-1; D gene unclear. The CDR3 is 15 amino acids. Germline CDR1 is LNHNV and CDR2 is YYDKDF (reference sequence). Trimming removed 1 base at V and 0 bases at J, with 9 bases between. The CDR3 loop is CATSRGEVMNTEAFF. In DNA, the CDR3 is TGTGCCACCAGCAGAGGGGAGGTCATGAACACTGAAGCTTTCTTT.

V gene TRBV20-1 combines with J gene TRBJ2-7; TRBD2 is a possible D gene (5 bases). The CDR3 has 14 amino acids. V shed 5 bases and J shed 3 bases, with 17 bases lying between them. The V gene's germline CDR1 is DFQATT and CDR2 SNEGSKA (reference sequence). The CDR3, as DNA: TGCAGTGCTGACAAGGACTTTTGGGGCTACGAGCAGTACTTC. Its translation: CSADKDFWGYEQYF.

In nucleotides, the CDR3 is TGTGCCAGCAGTGAGGGGGACAGAGACGTCTATGGCTACACCTTC. It codes for CASSEGDRDVYGYTF. V is TRBV2 and J is TRBJ1-2; the match to TRBD1 covers 7 bases. V gave up 3 bases and J gave up 4 bases; unmatched junction bases: 8. The CDR3 spans 15 residues. Looked up from germline, CDR1 is SNHLY and CDR2 is FYNNEI.

The chain links TRBV7-2 to TRBJ1-4, with TRBD1 identical over 10 bases. This CDR3 has 15 residues. Losses at the gene ends were 3 bases for V and 3 bases for J; bases not matched to a gene: 1. Germline-derived CDR1 and CDR2 are SGHTA and FQGNSA. CDR3 loop: CASSFGQGANEKLFF. The CDR3 DNA reads as TGTGCCAGCAGCTTTGGACAGGGGGCTAATGAAAAACTGTTTTTT.

This clonotype was seen ten or more times. The chain recombines TRBV5-5 with TRBJ2-5; possibly TRBD1 for D (6 bases). Trimming removed 2 bases from V and 5 bases from J, with 10 bases in between. The CDR3 length is 13 residues. Germline loops: CDR1 SGHKS, CDR2 YYEKEE (reference sequence). CDR3 loop: CASSFRGVETQYF. The CDR3 nucleotides are TGTGCCAGCAGCTTCAGGGGCGTGGAGACCCAGTACTTC.

This clonotype was observed a handful of times. This chain uses TRBV20-1 with TRBJ2-7; 8 bases are a match to TRBD1. This CDR3 is built from 14 residues. The J segment lost 5 bases and the V segment lost 2 bases, leaving 8 bases of the junction unmatched. In germline, CDR1 is DFQATT, CDR2 SNEGSKA (reference sequence). CDR3 region: CSARKGTGNDEQYF. Here the CDR3 DNA reads TGCAGTGCTAGAAAGGGGACAGGTAACGACGAGCAGTACTTC.

The chain is built from TRBV7-9 and TRBJ2-7, with 12 bases fitting TRBD2. With 8 bases clipped from V and 2 bases from J, the junction kept 10 bases outside the gene matches. There are 16 residues in the CDR3. Germline lookup yields CDR1 SEHNR and CDR2 FQNEAQ (reference sequence). In nucleotides, the CDR3 is TGTGCCAGCGGCCCCAGGACTAGCGGGAACCCCTACGAGCAGTACTTC. Amino acid sequence: CASGPRTSGNPYEQYF.

The gene calls are TRBV7-9 and TRBJ2-5; tentatively, D is TRBD1 or TRBD2 (6 bases each). The CDR3 covers 15 residues. Germline CDR1 reads SEHNR; CDR2 reads FQNEAQ (reference sequence). Trimming removed 4 bases at V and 3 bases at J, with 15 bases between. The CDR3 coding sequence is TGTGCCAGCAGCTCGGTGGGGGGCCGGGAAGAGACCCAGTACTTC. Translated: CASSSVGGREETQYF.

This sequence joins TRBV19 and TRBJ1-5; maybe TRBD1 (6 bases). This CDR3 has 13 amino acids. Germline V gene data show CDR1 as LNHDA and CDR2 as SQIVND (reference sequence). Deletions cut 8 bases from V and 5 bases from J, with 13 bases between. Here the CDR3 DNA reads TGTGCCAGTTGTCGACAGGAGGATCAGCCCCAGCATTTT. Encoded protein: CASCRQEDQPQHF.

DNA of the CDR3: TGTGCCAGAAGTGCCGGGACTATAGACGAGCAGTACTTC. It encodes CARSAGTIDEQYF. The chain uses TRBV12-3 or TRBV12-4 and TRBJ2-7; TRBD2 matches 7 bases. The J segment lost 5 bases and the V segment lost 9 bases, leaving 10 bases of the junction unmatched. This CDR3 contains 13 residues.

The chain recombines TRBV19 with TRBJ2-5; 7 bases map to TRBD2. Germline V gives CDR1 LNHDA, CDR2 SQIVND (reference sequence). Trimming took 7 bases from V and 4 from J; bases not matched to a gene: 6. The CDR3 extends over 13 amino acids. CDR3 sequence: CASKAGRGETQYF. CDR3 in DNA: TGTGCCAGTAAAGCGGGACGGGGAGAGACCCAGTACTTC. The full variable domain, completed using reference TRBV19 and TRBJ2-5, is DGGITQSPKYLFRKEGQNVTLSCEQNLNHDAMYWYRQDPGQGLRLIYYSQIVNDFQKGDIAEGYSVSREKKESFPLTVTSAQKNPTAFYLCASKAGRGETQYFGPGTRLLVL.

This clonotype came up once. The rearrangement links TRBV7-9 to TRBJ1-2; tentative D call: TRBD1 (6 bases). The germline CDR1 and CDR2 sequences are SEHNR and FQNEAQ (reference sequence). There are 14 residues in the CDR3. V lost 5 bases and J 4 bases, leaving 14 bases between the germline ends. CDR3 DNA sequence: TGTGCCAGCAGCCCCCGGACAGCAACCTATGGCTACACCTTC. Translated: CASSPRTATYGYTF.

The J gene is TRBJ1-4, the V gene TRBV20-1; D gene unclear. Germline V CDR1 and CDR2: DFQATT, SNEGSKA (reference sequence). The CDR3 is 12 residues long. Trimming took 0 bases from V and 7 from J, leaving 6 bases between them. CDR3: CSAREAAEKLFF. CDR3 coding DNA: TGCAGTGCTAGAGAAGCGGCTGAAAAACTGTTTTTT.

CDR3 nucleotides: TGCAGCTTAGGAGGGCATCCTGAAGCTTTCTTT. Translated: CSLGGHPEAFF. The chain links TRBV29-1 to TRBJ1-1; no clear D gene. Germline loops: CDR1 SQVTM, CDR2 ANQGSEA. The V gene lost 8 bases and the J gene lost 6 bases, with 13 bases spanning the gap. The CDR3 has 11 residues.

This clonotype was seen many times. The rearrangement uses TRBV7-3 and TRBJ2-2, with a tentative D call TRBD1 (5 bases). Germline loops: CDR1 SGHTA, CDR2 FQGTGA. The CDR3 sequence is 16 residues long. Trimming stripped 4 bases from V and 1 base from J, with 13 bases between. CDR3 DNA: TGTGCCAGCAGCTCCGTGCAGGGTGTGAACACCGGGGAGCTGTTTTTT. Amino acids: CASSSVQGVNTGELFF.

This clonotype turned up a few times. The chain joins TRBV7-9 to TRBJ1-1; TRBD1 aligns across 10 bases. CDR3 length equals 15 residues. V gave up 7 bases and J gave up 1 base; unmatched junction bases: 6. Germline CDR1 and CDR2: SEHNR and FQNEAQ (reference sequence). For the CDR3, the DNA is TGTGCCAGCACCTACCGGACAGGGGGGAACACTGAAGCTTTCTTT. It specifies CASTYRTGGNTEAFF.

The gene calls are TRBV10-3 and TRBJ2-2, with D tentatively TRBD2 (6 bases). Germline lookup yields CDR1 ENHRY and CDR2 SYGVKD. Trimming cost V 4 bases and J 7 bases, with 16 bases left between them. The CDR3 length is 15 residues. The CDR3 nucleotides read TGTGCCATCAGTGCCGCGGGAACAGGCGACGGGGAGCTGTTTTTT. Its translation is CAISAAGTGDGELFF.

This chain links TRBV4-2 with TRBJ2-5; no definite D call. The CDR3 extends over 13 amino acids. Germline assignment: CDR1 LGHNA and CDR2 YNFKEQ. Trimming shortened V by 1 base and J by 5 bases, and 8 bases separated the two germline ends. The CDR3 DNA reads TGTGCCAGCAGCCAAGTTGTTTCGGAGACCCAGTACTTC. Its translation: CASSQVVSETQYF.

This rearrangement joins TRBV9 to TRBJ2-7, with 7 positions matching TRBD2. V was clipped by 3 bases and J by 0 bases; unmatched bases: 6. CDR1 and CDR2 (germline): SGDLS, YYNGEE. The CDR3 covers 15 residues. CDR3 sequence: CASSGEGLSSYEQYF. The CDR3 region has the DNA TGTGCCAGCAGCGGGGAGGGTCTGAGCTCCTACGAGCAGTACTTC.

The gene calls are TRBV5-6 and TRBJ2-7; no clear D. This CDR3 region has 12 residues. The germline V and J ends were trimmed by 7 bases and 2 bases, with 10 bases remaining between them. From germline, CDR1 is SGHDT and CDR2 YYEEEE. Here the CDR3 reads CASQLRAYEQYF. CDR3 nucleotides: TGTGCCAGCCAACTACGAGCCTACGAGCAGTACTTC.

This clonotype has at least ten counts. V and J are TRBV29-1 and TRBJ2-7; no clear D gene. This CDR3 spans 11 amino acids. Germline V gives CDR1 SQVTM, CDR2 ANQGSEA. V lost 6 bases and J 4 bases, leaving 10 bases between the germline ends. The CDR3, as DNA: TGCAGCGTGGAAACAAGTTACGAGCAGTACTTC. Translation: CSVETSYEQYF.

This clonotype was seen only a few times. The chain has TRBV5-5 and TRBJ1-4, with unresolved D. Germline CDR1 and CDR2: SGHKS and YYEKEE (reference sequence). V shed 5 bases and J shed 0 bases, with 11 bases lying between them. This CDR3 comprises 15 residues. As DNA, the CDR3 is TGTGCCAGCAGTTATGGGGTTGCAACTAATGAAAAACTGTTTTTT. Translating gives CASSYGVATNEKLFF.